This T cell receptor beta chain was profiled in a study of T-cell reconstitution after alpha-beta-depleted transplantation in children. Study-level points and caveats: It was reported that alpha-beta T cells came from several hundred expanded graft clones (about two months after transplant). Where some patients showed high TCRbeta diversity at day 60, it came from recipient T cells and thymic progenitors that had survived. T-cell counts and diversity at one year post-transplant came mainly from newly produced T cells.

Unique molecular identifiers were built into the TCRbeta library. TCRdb reprocessed the PCR reads via MiXCR and lists one record per CDR3 protein. The sample lists roughly 670,000 distinct CDR3 sequences, roughly 13% seen once, with about 0.79% in the top ten. A few counts support this clonotype. Its matching antigen is unknown. This CDR3 has 15 amino acids. Trimming removed 1 base at V and 6 bases at J, with 13 bases between. Per germline, CDR1 SNHLY and CDR2 FYNNEI. The rearrangement uses TRBV2 and TRBJ2-1, with a possible D match to TRBD1 (6 bases). This specimen consisted of PBMCs, obtained before TCRalphabeta/CD19-depleted stem cell transplant. This receptor was taken from a girl aged 2-10 years with congenital amegakaryocytic thrombocytopenia, due to receive a stem cell transplant. The CDR3: CASSEEGVGLNEQFF. The CDR3 DNA reads TGTGCCAGCAGTGAAGAGGGGGTAGGCCTCAATGAGCAGTTCTTC.